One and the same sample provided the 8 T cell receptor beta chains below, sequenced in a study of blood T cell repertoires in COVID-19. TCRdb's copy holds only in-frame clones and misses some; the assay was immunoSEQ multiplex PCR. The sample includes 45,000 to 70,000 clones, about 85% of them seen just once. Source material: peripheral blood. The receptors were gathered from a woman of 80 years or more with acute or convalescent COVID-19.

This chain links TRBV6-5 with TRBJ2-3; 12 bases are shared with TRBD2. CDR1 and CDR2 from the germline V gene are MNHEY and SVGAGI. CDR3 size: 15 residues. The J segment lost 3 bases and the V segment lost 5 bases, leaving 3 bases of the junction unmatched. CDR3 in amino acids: CASSLAGGLTDTQYF. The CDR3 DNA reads TGTGCCAGCAGTCTAGCGGGGGGGCTGACAGATACGCAGTATTTT.

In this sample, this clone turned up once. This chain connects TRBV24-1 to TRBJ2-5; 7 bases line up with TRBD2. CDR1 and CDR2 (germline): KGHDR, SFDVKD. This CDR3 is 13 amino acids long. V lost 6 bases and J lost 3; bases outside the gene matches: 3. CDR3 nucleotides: TGTGCCACCAGTATGGGGGGGGAAGAGACCCAGTACTTC. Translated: CATSMGGEETQYF.

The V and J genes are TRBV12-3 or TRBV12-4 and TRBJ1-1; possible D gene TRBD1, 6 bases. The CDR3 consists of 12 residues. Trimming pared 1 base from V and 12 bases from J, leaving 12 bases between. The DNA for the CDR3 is TGTGCCAGCAGTTTAGGTCCAGGGGAGACTTTCTTT. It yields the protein CASSLGPGETFF.

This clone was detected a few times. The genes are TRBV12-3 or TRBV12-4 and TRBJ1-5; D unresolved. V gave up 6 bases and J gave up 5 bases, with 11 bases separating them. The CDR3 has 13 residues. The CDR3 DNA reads TGTGCCAGCAGCCCCCGGGAGGATCAGCCCCAGCATTTT. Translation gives CASSPREDQPQHF.

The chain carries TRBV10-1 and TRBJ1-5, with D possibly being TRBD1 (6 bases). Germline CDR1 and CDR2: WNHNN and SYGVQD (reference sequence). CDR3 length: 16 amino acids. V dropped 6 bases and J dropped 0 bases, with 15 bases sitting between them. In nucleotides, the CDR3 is TGCGCCAGCAGAAGAGACAGGAGTTATAGCAATCAGCCCCAGCATTTT. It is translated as CASRRDRSYSNQPQHF.

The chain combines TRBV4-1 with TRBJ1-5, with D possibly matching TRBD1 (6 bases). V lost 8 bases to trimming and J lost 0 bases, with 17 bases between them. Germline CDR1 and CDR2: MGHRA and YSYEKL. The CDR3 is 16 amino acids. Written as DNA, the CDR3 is TGCGCCAGCGCGTCCGGGAGGGGGGGTAGCAATCAGCCCCAGCATTTT. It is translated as CASASGRGGSNQPQHF.

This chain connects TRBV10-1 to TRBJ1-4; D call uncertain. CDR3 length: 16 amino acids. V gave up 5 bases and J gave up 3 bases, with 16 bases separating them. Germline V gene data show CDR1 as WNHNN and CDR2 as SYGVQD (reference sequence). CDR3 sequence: CASSKSEGWANEKLFF. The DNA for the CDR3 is TGCGCCAGCAGTAAAAGCGAGGGTTGGGCTAATGAAAAACTGTTTTTT.

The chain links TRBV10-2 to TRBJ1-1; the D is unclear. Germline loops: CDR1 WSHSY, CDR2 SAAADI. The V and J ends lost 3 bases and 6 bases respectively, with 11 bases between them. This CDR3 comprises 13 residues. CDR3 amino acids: CASSENIEPEAFF. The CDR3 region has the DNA TGCGCCAGCAGTGAAAATATAGAACCTGAAGCTTTCTTT.